This TCR beta chain was retrieved from a study of T cells in Graves' hyperthyroidism and ophthalmopathy. Study-level findings and limits: It was a median approximately six months before onset that the model predicted ophthalmopathy.

In this sample, this clonotype turned up many times. Its target is unknown. The study excluded patients with uncontrolled infection, other autoimmune disease, pregnancy or lactation. Clinical symptoms, serum thyroxine, TRAb, thyroid ultrasound and orbital computed tomography informed diagnoses. It was at first hyperthyroidism diagnosis, before any ophthalmopathy symptoms, that the blood sample was taken. Amplification targeted TCR beta CDR3 regions from RNA transcripts. In the first-round RT-PCR of the TCR CDR3, the HTBI primer set was used. TCRdb re-derived calls from the multiplex PCR reads in MiXCR, one entry per CDR3 protein. The sample lists approximately 400,000 distinct CDR3 sequences; about 15% were seen once. After removal of 0 bases from V and 5 bases from J, the junction contained 3 bases not matched to a gene. The CDR3 spans 14 residues. Germline CDR1 reads MDHEN; CDR2 reads SYDVKM.

This clonotype was obtained from a woman between 18 and 29 years old with Graves' hyperthyroidism that later progressed to Graves' ophthalmopathy. Sequencing input: blood. This rearrangement joins TRBV28 to TRBJ2-5, with 7 nucleotides matching TRBD2. CDR3 residues: CASSLWGRAETQYF. The CDR3 nucleotides read TGTGCCAGCAGTTTATGGGGGAGGGCGGAGACCCAGTACTTC.